This T cell receptor (beta chain) was profiled in a study of cytomegalovirus exposure and HLA in healthy donors. Study results and caveats: Both high specificity and high sensitivity reportedly marked the classifier's diagnosis of cytomegalovirus status. Sequencing likely produced, as an artifact, a cluster of highly shared sequence variants. In vitro assays verified that three CMV-associated chains recognized CMV antigens specifically.

The primer mix had 60 Vbeta and 13 Jbeta primers. Clones were sequenced by immunoSEQ multiplex PCR, and TCRdb holds only the in-frame ones, with some missing. The sample includes 100,000 or so clones, 80% to 90% of them seen just once. Notes on this clone: Its antigen is unidentified.

Trimming removed 5 bases from V and 2 bases from J; junction bases left unmatched: 5. Germline CDR1 and CDR2: MDHEN and SYDVKM. This CDR3 region has 16 residues. Samples came from healthy bone marrow donors. The receptor's source is a man aged 25 to 45 in good health and CMV-seropositive. V and J are TRBV28 and TRBJ2-5; 13 positions agree with TRBD2. The sample was PBMCs. In DNA form, the CDR3 reads TGTGCCAGCAGTCCGCCGGGACTAGCGGGACAAGAGACCCAGTACTTC. Translating it yields CASSPPGLAGQETQYF.